This T cell receptor (beta chain) was profiled in a study of T cell responses to AZD1222 COVID-19 vaccine. Sequencing used immunoSEQ multiplex PCR; TCRdb keeps in-frame clones, though not all of them. The sample records about 180,000 clones, approximately 92% being singletons. The CDR3 has 14 residues. Trimming stripped 0 bases from V and 2 bases from J, with 8 bases between. Germline assignment: CDR1 SGHRS and CDR2 YFSETQ. This chain links TRBV5-1 with TRBJ2-5; no firm D call. The sequence derives from an adult who received the MenACWY meningococcal vaccine as a control. The starting material was peripheral blood, obtained 28 days after the second dose of the MenACWY control vaccine. CDR3 loop: CASSLASSQETQYF. The CDR3 bases are TGCGCCAGCAGCTTGGCCTCTAGTCAAGAGACCCAGTACTTC.